The next 26 T cell receptor beta chains were all read from a single sample in a study of T cell responses to AZD1222 COVID-19 vaccine. TCRdb's table, derived via immunoSEQ multiplex PCR, lists solely in-frame clones and lacks some. The sample holds about 100,000 clones, around 95% seen once. Sequenced material: peripheral blood, taken on day 0 of AZD1222 vaccination. The receptors derive from an adult in good health.

The gene calls are TRBV30 and TRBJ1-1, with 11 bases matching TRBD1. The CDR3 is 11 amino acids. Germline CDR1 is GTSNPN and CDR2 is SVGIG (reference sequence). V lost 3 bases, J lost 13 bases, and 4 bases stayed unmatched. The CDR3 region is CAWSGGQGVFF. CDR3 nucleotide sequence: TGTGCCTGGAGCGGGGGACAGGGGGTTTTCTTT. Full variable domain (outside the CDR3, taken from reference TRBV30 and TRBJ1-1): SQTIHQWPATLVQPVGSPLSLECTVEGTSNPNLYWYRQAAGRGLQLLFYSVGIGQISSEVPQNLSASRPQDRQFILSSKKLLLSDSGFYLCAWSGGQGVFFGQGTRLTVV.

This clone appeared a few times. This chain uses TRBV9 with TRBJ2-7, with 9 bases fitting TRBD1. The CDR3 loop spans 14 amino acids. V dropped 4 bases and J dropped 6; count of bases not matched to a gene: 8. Germline-derived CDR1 and CDR2 are SGDLS and YYNGEE. CDR3 in amino acids: CASSPTPTGGEQYF. CDR3 sequence (DNA): TGTGCCAGCAGCCCCACCCCGACAGGGGGCGAGCAGTACTTC.

V gene TRBV19 combines with J gene TRBJ1-5; D is ambiguous. The germline CDR1 and CDR2 sequences are LNHDA and SQIVND (reference sequence). The length of the CDR3 is 14 residues. V was cut by 6 bases and J by 0 bases, with 9 bases left in between. The CDR3, as DNA: TGTGCCAGTAGCGAGGAGAATAGCAATCAGCCCCAGCATTTT. Amino acids: CASSEENSNQPQHF.

This clone was observed once. The chain employs TRBV10-3 and TRBJ2-3; D possibly uses TRBD1 or TRBD2 (6 bases each). V shed 0 bases and J shed 4 bases, with 11 bases lying between them. The CDR3 runs 15 residues. Germline V CDR1 and CDR2: ENHRY, SYGVKD. The CDR3 region has the DNA TGTGCCATCAGTGAGTCGGGGGGCGAGGCAGATACGCAGTATTTT. Translation: CAISESGGEADTQYF.

This chain links TRBV9 with TRBJ1-2; 10 bases are shared with TRBD1. The CDR3 has 15 amino acids. Germline-derived CDR1 and CDR2 are SGDLS and YYNGEE. With 3 bases clipped from V and 8 bases from J, the junction kept 10 bases outside the gene matches. The CDR3 here is CASSAWTGGLEGYTF. CDR3 nucleotide sequence: TGTGCCAGCAGCGCCTGGACAGGGGGATTAGAGGGCTACACCTTC.

This clone appeared a few times. This chain uses TRBV5-1 with TRBJ1-1; 9 nucleotides match TRBD1. Germline assignment: CDR1 SGHRS and CDR2 YFSETQ. CDR3 length: 14 amino acids. The trim removed 7 bases at V and 5 bases at J, leaving 9 bases unmatched. CDR3 bases: TGCGCCAGCGGGACAGGGTTCGAAGGGACTGAAGCTTTCTTT. Translating gives CASGTGFEGTEAFF.

The rearrangement links TRBV4-2 to TRBJ2-3, with a tentative D call TRBD2 (6 bases). This CDR3 is built from 14 residues. CDR1 LGHNA and CDR2 YNFKEQ come from the germline V gene. V lost 4 bases and J lost 1, with 9 bases in between. CDR3 sequence: CASSRQRGTDTQYF. The CDR3 DNA reads TGTGCCAGCAGCCGACAGCGGGGCACAGATACGCAGTATTTT.

The chain employs TRBV5-6 and TRBJ2-1; 12 nucleotides align to TRBD2. The CDR3 totals 15 residues. Germline assignment: CDR1 SGHDT and CDR2 YYEEEE. J gave up 3 bases and V 2 bases, and 0 bases lay outside the gene matches. The CDR3 reads CASSLLAGGYNEQFF. DNA of the CDR3: TGTGCCAGCAGCTTACTAGCGGGGGGCTACAATGAGCAGTTCTTC. Drawing the rest from reference TRBV5-6 and TRBJ2-1, the complete variable domain is DAGVTQSPTHLIKTRGQQVTLRCSPKSGHDTVSWYQQALGQGPQFIFQYYEEEERQRGNFPDRFSGHQFPNYSSELNVNALLLGDSALYLCASSLLAGGYNEQFFGPGTRLTVL.

A single count supports this clone. This chain connects TRBV11-2 to TRBJ1-1; D may be TRBD1 (5 bases). The CDR3 is 12 residues long. Trimming stripped 8 bases from V and 7 bases from J, with 14 bases between. Germline V gene lookup returns CDR1 SGHAT and CDR2 FQNNGV. The CDR3 protein is CASAGLGGEAFF. The CDR3 region has the DNA TGTGCCAGCGCAGGTCTCGGGGGTGAAGCTTTCTTT.

V gene TRBV3-1 (or the pseudogene TRBV3-2) combines with J gene TRBJ1-1; TRBD1 aligns across 7 bases. V shed 1 base, J shed 11 bases, and the junction held 7 bases outside the gene matches. The CDR3 is 13 residues long. CDR1 is LGHDT and CDR2 is YNNKEL in the germline V gene (reference sequence). The CDR3 protein is CASSQVRGHGAFF. The CDR3 region has the DNA TGTGCCAGCAGCCAAGTAAGGGGGCATGGGGCTTTCTTT.

The rearrangement links TRBV6-2 or TRBV6-3 to TRBJ1-2; 10 bases map to TRBD1. J gave up 3 bases and V 5 bases, and 0 bases lay outside the gene matches. This CDR3 comprises 13 residues. CDR1 and CDR2 (germline): MNHEY, SVGEGT. This CDR3 reads CASSGTGDYGYTF. In DNA, the CDR3 is TGTGCCAGCAGTGGGACAGGGGACTATGGCTACACCTTC.

The V gene is TRBV9, the J gene TRBJ2-1, with D maybe TRBD2 (5 bases). The CDR3 is 15 amino acids. Trimming took 4 bases from V and 0 from J, leaving 11 bases between them. The germline CDR1 and CDR2 sequences are SGDLS and YYNGEE. CDR3 region: CASSNGESSYNEQFF. CDR3 in DNA: TGTGCCAGCAGCAACGGGGAGAGCTCCTACAATGAGCAGTTCTTC. The full variable domain, completed using reference TRBV9 and TRBJ2-1, is DSGVTQTPKHLITATGQRVTLRCSPRSGDLSVYWYQQSLDQGLQFLIQYYNGEERAKGNILERFSAQQFPDLHSELNLSSLELGDSALYFCASSNGESSYNEQFFGPGTRLTVL.

This chain joins TRBV9 and TRBJ2-3; D is possibly TRBD2 (7 bases). In germline, CDR1 is SGDLS, CDR2 YYNGEE. The CDR3 length is 15 residues. Trimming took 0 bases from V and 5 from J, leaving 13 bases between them. Written as DNA, the CDR3 is TGTGCCAGCAGCGTAGGAGGGAGGGGGATAGATACGCAGTATTTT. This encodes CASSVGGRGIDTQYF.

The V gene is TRBV2, the J gene TRBJ1-4; D remains ambiguous. The V gene lost 1 base and the J gene lost 4 bases, with 10 bases spanning the gap. Germline V gene sequence: CDR1 SNHLY, CDR2 FYNNEI. The CDR3 contains 15 residues. This CDR3 is CASSEVGQFNEKLFF. The CDR3 region has the DNA TGTGCCAGCAGTGAAGTCGGGCAGTTTAATGAAAAACTGTTTTTT.

The chain carries TRBV28 and TRBJ2-4, with 8 bases aligning to TRBD1. The V segment lost 5 bases and the J segment 10 bases; nucleotides outside the gene matches: 13. Germline values: CDR1 MDHEN, CDR2 SYDVKM. The CDR3 is 15 residues long. The CDR3 loop reads CASSLGGTGKRIQYF. CDR3 DNA sequence: TGTGCCAGCAGTCTAGGCGGGACAGGAAAAAGAATTCAGTACTTC.

This chain uses TRBV6-6 with TRBJ1-2; 10 bases are a match to TRBD1. The germline gives CDR1 MNHNY, CDR2 SVGAGI (reference sequence). The CDR3 spans 15 residues. Germline trimming cut 4 bases from V and 4 bases from J; bases unmatched to any gene: 6. The CDR3 here is CASSLRGQGVYGYTF. CDR3 nucleotides: TGTGCCAGCAGTTTGCGAGGACAGGGGGTCTATGGCTACACCTTC.

The chain couples TRBV7-8 to TRBJ1-5, with D perhaps TRBD1 (5 bases). V was shortened by 5 bases and J by 5 bases, with 13 bases between the two germline ends. The CDR3 covers 14 residues. Germline V gene lookup returns CDR1 SGHVS and CDR2 FQNEAQ. The CDR3 DNA sequence: TGTGCCAGCAGCGCTCTGATGGGGGATCAGCCCCAGCATTTT. It codes for CASSALMGDQPQHF.

This clone is a singleton in its sample. The rearrangement uses TRBV7-3 and TRBJ2-6; no definite D call. The CDR3 has 17 amino acids. Germline assignment: CDR1 SGHTA and CDR2 FQGTGA. The V and J ends lost 0 bases and 0 bases respectively, with 9 bases between them. The CDR3 DNA is TGTGCCAGCAGCTTAACCTCGGGTAGCTCTGGGGCCAACGTCCTGACTTTC. Protein sequence: CASSLTSGSSGANVLTF.

The CDR3 protein is CASSPKTGESGEAFF. In DNA, the CDR3 is TGTGCCAGCAGCCCAAAGACAGGGGAGTCAGGTGAAGCTTTCTTT. The chain recombines TRBV7-3 with TRBJ1-1, with TRBD1 identical over 8 bases. Germline V CDR1 and CDR2: SGHTA, FQGTGA. Germline trimming cut 5 bases from V and 7 bases from J; bases unmatched to any gene: 12. The CDR3 spans 15 residues.

The V gene is TRBV5-1, the J gene TRBJ2-7, with 8 bases matching TRBD2. Unmatched junction bases numbered 12, after V lost 5 bases and J lost 2 bases. The CDR3 covers 16 residues. Looked up from germline, CDR1 is SGHRS and CDR2 is YFSETQ. The CDR3 here is CASSADPELAAYEQYF. For the CDR3, the DNA is TGCGCCAGCAGTGCCGACCCCGAACTAGCGGCCTACGAGCAGTACTTC.

The V gene is TRBV2, the J gene TRBJ2-5, with D hard to call. Trimming pared 2 bases from V and 8 bases from J, leaving 9 bases between. The CDR3 is made up of 12 amino acids. Per the germline V gene, CDR1 is SNHLY and CDR2 is FYNNEI. In DNA, the CDR3 is TGTGCCAGCAGTGAAATTGCAGTAACCCAGTACTTC. It is translated as CASSEIAVTQYF.

The chain is built from TRBV7-9 and TRBJ1-6; D may be TRBD1 (5 bases). The germline CDR1 and CDR2 sequences are SEHNR and FQNEAQ (reference sequence). V was cut by 4 bases and J by 7 bases, with 14 bases left in between. CDR3 length: 15 residues. CDR3 DNA: TGTGCCAGCAGCTCCCAGGCACAGGAAAATTCACCCCTCCACTTT. Translating it yields CASSSQAQENSPLHF.

The J gene is TRBJ2-1, the V gene TRBV28, with D perhaps matching TRBD1 (6 bases). This CDR3 has 18 amino acids. Germline assignment: CDR1 MDHEN and CDR2 SYDVKM. Trimming took off 5 bases at V and 7 bases at J, with 27 bases between the two ends. The CDR3 loop reads CASSLALGARTPGNEQFF. Written as DNA, the CDR3 is TGTGCCAGCAGTCTCGCTTTGGGGGCCCGGACCCCTGGGAATGAGCAGTTCTTC.

The rearrangement uses TRBV27 and TRBJ2-6; D is uncertain. The CDR3 is made up of 15 amino acids. Trimming took off 4 bases at V and 2 bases at J, with 9 bases between the two ends. The V gene's germline CDR1 is MNHEY and CDR2 SMNVEV (reference sequence). The CDR3 spells CASSSPTAGANVLTF. CDR3 coding DNA: TGTGCCAGCAGTTCCCCGACGGCTGGGGCCAACGTCCTGACTTTC.

The chain has TRBV7-3 and TRBJ2-2; TRBD2 agrees at 10 bases. This CDR3 region has 16 residues. CDR1 is SGHTA and CDR2 is FQGTGA in the germline V gene. V lost 4 bases and J lost 1; bases outside the gene matches: 3. The CDR3 reads CASSSIAGGNTGELFF. Written as DNA, the CDR3 is TGTGCCAGCAGCTCGATAGCGGGAGGGAACACCGGGGAGCTGTTTTTT. The variable domain in full, completed from reference TRBV7-3 and TRBJ2-2, reads GAGVSQTPSNKVTEKGKYVELRCDPISGHTALYWYRQSLGQGPEFLIYFQGTGAADDSGLPNDRFFAVRPEGSVSTLKIQRTERGDSAVYLCASSSIAGGNTGELFFGEGSRLTVL.

The chain uses TRBV30 and TRBJ1-3; no firm D call. The CDR3 has 11 residues. CDR1 is GTSNPN and CDR2 is SVGIG in the germline V gene (reference sequence). Trimming took off 5 bases at V and 7 bases at J, with 9 bases between the two ends. The CDR3 is CAWASRNTIYF. Here the CDR3 DNA reads TGTGCCTGGGCCAGCCGTAACACCATATATTTT. Based on the CDR3 plus reference TRBV30 and TRBJ1-3, the full variable domain is SQTIHQWPATLVQPVGSPLSLECTVEGTSNPNLYWYRQAAGRGLQLLFYSVGIGQISSEVPQNLSASRPQDRQFILSSKKLLLSDSGFYLCAWASRNTIYFGEGSWLTVV.